The rows below give T cell receptor beta chains drawn from one sample of a study of blood T cells in healthy people across ages. TCRdb reprocessed the 5' RACE reads with MiXCR, giving one entry per CDR3 protein. The top ten clones hold 6.5% to 8.5% of a sample with 1.2 million to 1.5 million distinct CDR3 sequences, 45% to 70% of them seen once. Sequenced sample: blood. Receptors were obtained from a young man in good health. The CDR3 runs from the conserved cysteine through the conserved F or W. D genes are given only for firm matches. Size tells how often a clone was seen (once, few, many) or the class of an expanded clone, and some rows leave it out.

d_call: TRBD1
j_call: TRBJ1-2
v_call: TRBV29-1
clone_size: few
cdr3_aa: CSVEQAGGDGYTF
cdr3_nt: TGCAGCGTTGAACAGGCAGGGGGCGATGGCTACACCTTC

d_call: .
j_call: TRBJ1-1
v_call: TRBV5-4
clone_size: .
cdr3_aa: CASGGKQATEAFF
cdr3_nt: TGTGCCAGCGGGGGGAAACAGGCTACAGAAGCTTTCTTT

d_call: .
j_call: TRBJ2-5
v_call: TRBV28
clone_size: .
cdr3_aa: CASSLSGRPGPETQYF
cdr3_nt: TGTGCCAGCAGTTTATCAGGGAGGCCGGGGCCAGAGACCCAGTACTTC

d_call: TRBD1
j_call: TRBJ1-2
v_call: TRBV4-2
clone_size: .
cdr3_aa: CASSHITQGALANYGYTF
cdr3_nt: TGTGCCAGCAGCCACATCACACAGGGGGCTTTGGCTAACTATGGCTACACCTTC

d_call: .
j_call: TRBJ1-6
v_call: TRBV7-8
clone_size: few
cdr3_aa: CASLQNRWGGSPLHF
cdr3_nt: TGTGCCAGCCTCCAAAACCGTTGGGGCGGTTCACCCCTCCACTTT

d_call: .
j_call: TRBJ2-7
v_call: TRBV2
clone_size: .
cdr3_aa: CASSAGRRETEQYF
cdr3_nt: TGTGCCAGCAGTGCTGGGAGGCGGGAAACCGAGCAGTACTTC

d_call: .
j_call: TRBJ2-1
v_call: TRBV20-1
clone_size: .
cdr3_aa: CSALQATYNEQFF
cdr3_nt: TGCAGTGCTCTGCAGGCGACCTACAATGAGCAGTTCTTC

d_call: .
j_call: TRBJ2-7
v_call: TRBV7-2
clone_size: .
cdr3_aa: CASSLTSLSYNEQYF
cdr3_nt: TGTGCCAGCAGCTTAACTAGTTTATCCTACAATGAGCAGTACTTC

d_call: TRBD1
j_call: TRBJ2-7
v_call: TRBV29-1
clone_size: .
cdr3_aa: CSVELIRDRVSYEQYF
cdr3_nt: TGCAGCGTTGAACTGATCCGGGACAGGGTTTCCTACGAGCAGTACTTC

d_call: .
j_call: TRBJ2-5
v_call: TRBV12-3/TRBV12-4
clone_size: .
cdr3_aa: CASSSRVVSVQYF
cdr3_nt: TGTGCCAGCAGTTCCAGGGTTGTCTCAGTGCAGTACTTC

d_call: .
j_call: TRBJ1-1
v_call: TRBV19
clone_size: .
cdr3_aa: CASKGLNTEAFF
cdr3_nt: TGTGCCAGTAAAGGTTTGAACACTGAAGCTTTCTTT

d_call: .
j_call: TRBJ1-5
v_call: TRBV4-3
clone_size: few
cdr3_aa: CASSQDTDSNQPQHF
cdr3_nt: TGTGCCAGCAGCCAAGACACAGATAGCAATCAGCCCCAGCATTTT

d_call: .
j_call: TRBJ1-5
v_call: TRBV4-2
clone_size: .
cdr3_aa: CASSIPGLNQPQHF
cdr3_nt: TGTGCCAGCAGCATTCCAGGGTTAAATCAGCCCCAGCATTTT

d_call: .
j_call: TRBJ2-6
v_call: TRBV12-3/TRBV12-4
clone_size: .
cdr3_aa: CASRPPGTPINMTF
cdr3_nt: TGTGCCAGCAGGCCTCCCGGGACACCCATTAACATGACTTTC

d_call: .
j_call: TRBJ1-1
v_call: TRBV20-1
clone_size: .
cdr3_aa: CSALRGSEAFF
cdr3_nt: TGCAGTGCCCTTAGGGGGTCTGAAGCTTTCTTT

d_call: .
j_call: TRBJ1-2
v_call: TRBV4-2
clone_size: .
cdr3_aa: CASSQDRRQDGYTF
cdr3_nt: TGTGCCAGCAGCCAAGACCGGAGGCAGGACGGCTACACCTTC

d_call: TRBD2
j_call: TRBJ2-1
v_call: TRBV12-3/TRBV12-4
clone_size: few
cdr3_aa: CAITSGSYNEQFF
cdr3_nt: TGTGCCATTACTAGCGGCTCCTACAATGAGCAGTTCTTC

d_call: .
j_call: TRBJ2-1
v_call: TRBV29-1
clone_size: .
cdr3_aa: CSVEDEGAYNEQFF
cdr3_nt: TGCAGCGTTGAAGACGAGGGGGCCTACAATGAGCAGTTCTTC

d_call: TRBD2
j_call: TRBJ2-2
v_call: TRBV12-5
clone_size: .
cdr3_aa: CASGSDERGAGELFF
cdr3_nt: TGTGCTAGTGGCTCTGACGAGCGGGGGGCCGGGGAGCTGTTTTTT

d_call: .
j_call: TRBJ1-5
v_call: TRBV20-1
clone_size: .
cdr3_aa: CSAREDPQLDQPQHF
cdr3_nt: TGCAGTGCTAGAGAGGACCCCCAATTAGACCAGCCCCAGCATTTT

d_call: .
j_call: TRBJ1-1
v_call: TRBV2
clone_size: .
cdr3_aa: CASSEWSRKLRPTEAFF
cdr3_nt: TGTGCCAGCAGTGAATGGTCCAGGAAGTTACGTCCCACTGAAGCTTTCTTT

d_call: .
j_call: TRBJ1-1
v_call: TRBV6-5
clone_size: once
cdr3_aa: CASSYSSGGKNTEAFF
cdr3_nt: TGTGCCAGCAGTTACTCGTCGGGGGGGAAAAACACTGAAGCTTTCTTT

d_call: .
j_call: TRBJ2-7
v_call: TRBV27
clone_size: .
cdr3_aa: CASSLFDRGGGEQYF
cdr3_nt: TGTGCCAGCAGTTTATTTGATAGGGGAGGTGGCGAGCAGTACTTC

d_call: TRBD1
j_call: TRBJ1-5
v_call: TRBV29-1
clone_size: .
cdr3_aa: CSVLNTGEGNQPQHF
cdr3_nt: TGCAGCGTGCTGAATACAGGGGAGGGCAATCAGCCCCAGCATTTT

d_call: .
j_call: TRBJ2-5
v_call: TRBV4-2
clone_size: .
cdr3_aa: CASGDQTIQTQYF
cdr3_nt: TGTGCCAGCGGGGACCAGACCATCCAGACCCAGTACTTC

d_call: .
j_call: TRBJ1-2
v_call: TRBV20-1
clone_size: .
cdr3_aa: CSARDYPLNYGYTF
cdr3_nt: TGCAGTGCTAGAGATTACCCGTTAAACTATGGCTACACCTTC

d_call: .
j_call: TRBJ2-7
v_call: TRBV7-2
clone_size: .
cdr3_aa: CASSPRPQGHEQYF
cdr3_nt: TGTGCCAGCAGCCCCCGTCCACAGGGACACGAGCAGTACTTC

d_call: TRBD1
j_call: TRBJ2-7
v_call: TRBV12-3/TRBV12-4
clone_size: few
cdr3_aa: CASSSTRTGRYEQYF
cdr3_nt: TGTGCCAGCAGTTCCACCCGGACAGGGCGCTACGAGCAGTACTTC

d_call: .
j_call: TRBJ2-1
v_call: TRBV30
clone_size: .
cdr3_aa: CAWSMNEQFF
cdr3_nt: TGTGCCTGGAGTATGAATGAGCAGTTCTTC

d_call: .
j_call: TRBJ2-1
v_call: TRBV5-1
clone_size: .
cdr3_aa: CASSLKRAALFF
cdr3_nt: TGCGCCAGCAGCTTGAAACGCGCAGCATTGTTCTTC

d_call: .
j_call: TRBJ2-1
v_call: TRBV4-1
clone_size: few
cdr3_aa: CASSSRDDPPINEQFF
cdr3_nt: TGCGCCAGCAGTTCCAGGGACGACCCTCCTATCAATGAGCAGTTCTTC

d_call: TRBD2
j_call: TRBJ2-5
v_call: TRBV5-4
clone_size: .
cdr3_aa: CASSSGPLRGDQYF
cdr3_nt: TGTGCCAGCAGCTCGGGGCCCCTTCGGGGGGACCAGTACTTC

d_call: TRBD1
j_call: TRBJ2-7
v_call: TRBV6-6
clone_size: .
cdr3_aa: CASSYRGTGGDEQYF
cdr3_nt: TGTGCCAGCAGTTACCGGGGGACAGGGGGAGACGAGCAGTACTTC

d_call: .
j_call: TRBJ2-3
v_call: TRBV20-1
clone_size: .
cdr3_aa: CSARDGRNTDTQYF
cdr3_nt: TGCAGTGCTCGAGACGGCCGGAACACAGATACGCAGTATTTT

d_call: .
j_call: TRBJ2-1
v_call: TRBV20-1
clone_size: few
cdr3_aa: CSGSQGLHNEQFF
cdr3_nt: TGCAGTGGGTCCCAGGGGCTCCACAATGAGCAGTTCTTC

d_call: .
j_call: TRBJ2-5
v_call: TRBV10-3
clone_size: .
cdr3_aa: CAISESVANRGEAQYF
cdr3_nt: TGTGCCATCAGTGAGTCGGTTGCCAACCGGGGAGAGGCCCAGTACTTC

d_call: .
j_call: TRBJ2-1
v_call: TRBV7-9
clone_size: .
cdr3_aa: CASKLVPYNEQFF
cdr3_nt: TGTGCCAGCAAACTGGTCCCCTACAATGAGCAGTTCTTC

d_call: .
j_call: TRBJ2-4
v_call: TRBV28
clone_size: .
cdr3_aa: CASTPGASSIQYF
cdr3_nt: TGTGCCAGCACGCCCGGGGCTTCTTCCATTCAGTACTTC

d_call: .
j_call: TRBJ2-3
v_call: TRBV6-1
clone_size: .
cdr3_aa: CATRAYVSTDTQYF
cdr3_nt: TGTGCCACCCGGGCGTATGTCAGCACAGATACGCAGTATTTT

d_call: TRBD1
j_call: TRBJ2-1
v_call: TRBV6-6
clone_size: .
cdr3_aa: CATTTLGTGPNEQFF
cdr3_nt: TGTGCCACTACCACCCTCGGGACAGGCCCCAATGAGCAGTTCTTC

d_call: .
j_call: TRBJ2-4
v_call: TRBV29-1
clone_size: few
cdr3_aa: CSGSTGPKNIQYF
cdr3_nt: TGCAGCGGCTCCACGGGGCCCAAAAACATTCAGTACTTC

d_call: .
j_call: TRBJ2-2
v_call: TRBV7-9
clone_size: .
cdr3_aa: CASSYLGGASFTGELFF
cdr3_nt: TGTGCCAGCAGCTATCTCGGCGGAGCCTCTTTCACCGGGGAGCTGTTTTTT

d_call: TRBD2
j_call: TRBJ2-1
v_call: TRBV5-1
clone_size: few
cdr3_aa: CASSPRDYHNEQFF
cdr3_nt: TGCGCCAGCAGCCCCCGGGACTACCACAATGAGCAGTTCTTC

d_call: TRBD1
j_call: TRBJ2-7
v_call: TRBV25-1
clone_size: .
cdr3_aa: CASSEYKVSGDRDWNEQYF
cdr3_nt: TGTGCCAGCAGTGAATATAAAGTTTCAGGGGACAGGGATTGGAACGAGCAGTACTTC

d_call: .
j_call: TRBJ1-6
v_call: TRBV12-3/TRBV12-4
clone_size: .
cdr3_aa: CASSLRLDSPLHF
cdr3_nt: TGTGCCAGCAGTCTAAGACTAGATTCACCCCTCCACTTT